A single sample gave rise to the 8 T cell receptor beta chains below, sequenced in a study of tumor-infiltrating lymphocytes in primary liver carcinoma. A constant-region primer primed TCR beta cDNA synthesis from 450 to 550 ng of total RNA. TCR beta libraries came from three nested multiplex PCR rounds using slightly modified ARM-PCR. TRBV1-TRBV30 forward primers paired with a C-beta reverse primer drove the first two PCR rounds, about 11 cycles each. TCRdb independently ran MiXCR on the multiplex PCR reads; one entry per CDR3 protein. The table lists approximately 73,000 distinct CDR3 sequences, roughly two thirds of them singletons. Scientists recovered RNA and DNA together from approximately 20-30 mg of unsorted bulk tissue. Sequenced material: liver tumor tissue from sampling region 4. Subset noted: tumor region T4, right-lateral pole. These receptor sequences come from a man aged 40-55 years with primary liver carcinoma and hepatitis B virus infection.

Remarks on this clonotype: The junction does not match germline at one end; this may be a read error. Here the CDR3 reads CASSEGETQCF. CDR3 DNA sequence: TGCGCCAGCAGTGAGGGAGAGACCCAGTGTTTC. The chain combines TRBV10-2 with TRBJ2-5; D gene ambiguous. The CDR3 sequence is 11 residues long. Looked up from germline, CDR1 is WSHSY and CDR2 is SAAADI.

With respect to this clonotype: One junction end disagrees with the germline gene, perhaps due to a read error. The chain combines TRBV5-4 with TRBJ2-3, with D unresolved. This CDR3 spans 16 amino acids. Looked up from germline, CDR1 is SGHNT and CDR2 is YYREEE (reference sequence). The CDR3 DNA sequence: TGTGCCAGCAGCTCCACTACACCATCTAACGCAGATACGCAGTTTTTT. Residues: CASSSTTPSNADTQFF.

This rearrangement joins TRBV6-1 to TRBJ2-3, with 8 bases aligning to TRBD2. Germline assignment: CDR1 MNHNS and CDR2 SASEGT. This CDR3 comprises 18 residues. Unmatched junction bases numbered 24, after V lost 2 bases and J lost 14 bases. The CDR3 here is CASSEPASGPYSTDVRYF. Written as DNA, the CDR3 is TGTGCCAGCAGTGAACCAGCTAGCGGGCCGTATAGCACAGATGTGCGGTATTTT.

This clonotype was seen only a few times. The chain uses TRBV9 and TRBJ2-2; D is uncertain. Germline CDR1 and CDR2: SGDLS and YYNGEE. The CDR3 consists of 16 residues. Deletions cut 3 bases from V and 5 bases from J, with 17 bases between. In DNA, the CDR3 is TGTGCCAGCAGCGAGAACCCCCTGCATGATACCGGGGAGCTGTTTTTT. It encodes CASSENPLHDTGELFF.

The J gene is TRBJ2-1, the V gene TRBV4-1; 9 bases align to TRBD2. V gave up 7 bases and J gave up 4 bases; unmatched junction bases: 23. The CDR3 runs to 20 residues. Per germline, CDR1 MGHRA and CDR2 YSYEKL. The CDR3 DNA reads as TGCGCCAGCAACCACCTGGGACTAGCAGGAAGGTTAGTGGGATACAATGAGCAGTTCTTC. This gives the protein CASNHLGLAGRLVGYNEQFF.

About this clonotype: Germline and junction disagree at one end, which may indicate a read error. The chain's CDR3 is CAGSAAVAPLLAFF. CDR3 bases: TGTGCCGGCAGCGCGGCGGTCGCTCCTTTACTGGCTTTCTTT. The rearrangement uses TRBV7-9 and TRBJ1-1; no clear D gene. Germline-derived CDR1 and CDR2 are SEHNR and FQNEAQ (reference sequence). This CDR3 comprises 14 residues.

For this clonotype: The CDR3 does not end in the conserved phenylalanine or tryptophan, so this is likely a read error. V usage is TRBV12-3 or TRBV12-4 and J usage is TRBJ2-7, with D possibly TRBD2 on 5 matching bases. The CDR3 runs to 12 residues. The germline V and J ends were trimmed by 5 bases and 3 bases, with 8 bases remaining between them. The chain's CDR3 is CASSTGDYEQYI. Here the CDR3 DNA reads TGTGCCAGCAGTACCGGGGACTACGAGCAGTACATC.

This clonotype has ten or more counts. The chain couples TRBV5-8 to TRBJ2-5, with TRBD2 matching 14 bases. Germline V gene sequence: CDR1 SGHTS, CDR2 YDEGEE. V shed 4 bases, J shed 5 bases, and the junction held 10 bases outside the gene matches. CDR3 size: 17 residues. The chain's CDR3 is CASSDGLAGGIVETQYF. The CDR3 DNA follows: TGTGCCAGCAGCGATGGACTAGCGGGAGGTATTGTGGAGACCCAGTACTTC.